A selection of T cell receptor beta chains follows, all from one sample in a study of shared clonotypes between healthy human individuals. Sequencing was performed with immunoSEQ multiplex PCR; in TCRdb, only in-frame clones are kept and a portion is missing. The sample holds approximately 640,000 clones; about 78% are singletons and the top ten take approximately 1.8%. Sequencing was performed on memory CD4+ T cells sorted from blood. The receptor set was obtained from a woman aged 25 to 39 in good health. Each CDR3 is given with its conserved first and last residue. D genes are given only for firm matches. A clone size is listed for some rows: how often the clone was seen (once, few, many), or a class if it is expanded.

cdr3_aa: CASSQRMDRADHYGYTF
cdr3_nt: TGTGCCAGCAGCCAAAGAATGGACAGGGCTGATCACTATGGCTACACCTTC
v_call: TRBV5-6
clone_size: -
j_call: TRBJ1-2
d_call: TRBD1

cdr3_aa: CSACREVGDEQFF
cdr3_nt: TGCAGCGCCTGCAGGGAGGTTGGGGATGAGCAGTTCTTC
v_call: TRBV29-1
clone_size: few
j_call: TRBJ2-1
d_call: -

cdr3_aa: CSGTRRNTDTQYF
cdr3_nt: TGCAGCGGCACTCGACGGAACACAGATACGCAGTATTTT
v_call: TRBV29-1
clone_size: once
j_call: TRBJ2-3
d_call: -

cdr3_aa: CASSAGQGGYTF
cdr3_nt: TGTGCCAGCAGCGCAGGACAGGGTGGCTACACCTTC
v_call: TRBV11-2
clone_size: few
j_call: TRBJ1-2
d_call: TRBD1

cdr3_aa: CASSLSTSGYNEQFF
cdr3_nt: TGCGCCAGCAGCTTGTCCACTAGCGGATACAATGAGCAGTTCTTC
v_call: TRBV5-1
clone_size: -
j_call: TRBJ2-1
d_call: TRBD2

cdr3_aa: CASSLPGLAAYNEQFF
cdr3_nt: TGCGCCAGCAGCCTCCCGGGACTAGCGGCTTACAATGAGCAGTTCTTC
v_call: TRBV5-1
clone_size: -
j_call: TRBJ2-1
d_call: TRBD2

cdr3_aa: CASSEWAATQETQYF
cdr3_nt: TGCGCCAGCAGTGAGTGGGCGGCCACGCAGGAGACCCAGTACTTC
v_call: TRBV10-2
clone_size: -
j_call: TRBJ2-5
d_call: -

cdr3_aa: CSVEDTANNEQFF
cdr3_nt: TGCAGCGTTGAAGATACGGCCAACAATGAGCAGTTCTTC
v_call: TRBV29-1
clone_size: -
j_call: TRBJ2-1
d_call: -

cdr3_aa: CAWIMTGANYGYTF
cdr3_nt: TGTGCCTGGATCATGACGGGAGCTAACTATGGCTACACCTTC
v_call: TRBV30
clone_size: few
j_call: TRBJ1-2
d_call: -

cdr3_aa: CASSLATVGLEQFF
cdr3_nt: TGCGCCAGCAGCTTGGCCACGGTTGGTCTGGAGCAGTTCTTC
v_call: TRBV5-1
clone_size: -
j_call: TRBJ2-1
d_call: -

cdr3_aa: CASSPYRDTDEQYF
cdr3_nt: TGTGCCAGCTCACCATACAGGGATACCGACGAGCAGTACTTC
v_call: TRBV18
clone_size: few
j_call: TRBJ2-7
d_call: -

cdr3_aa: CASSLHGAVNTEAFF
cdr3_nt: TGCGCCAGCAGCCTACACGGGGCGGTGAACACTGAAGCTTTCTTT
v_call: TRBV4-1
clone_size: -
j_call: TRBJ1-1
d_call: -